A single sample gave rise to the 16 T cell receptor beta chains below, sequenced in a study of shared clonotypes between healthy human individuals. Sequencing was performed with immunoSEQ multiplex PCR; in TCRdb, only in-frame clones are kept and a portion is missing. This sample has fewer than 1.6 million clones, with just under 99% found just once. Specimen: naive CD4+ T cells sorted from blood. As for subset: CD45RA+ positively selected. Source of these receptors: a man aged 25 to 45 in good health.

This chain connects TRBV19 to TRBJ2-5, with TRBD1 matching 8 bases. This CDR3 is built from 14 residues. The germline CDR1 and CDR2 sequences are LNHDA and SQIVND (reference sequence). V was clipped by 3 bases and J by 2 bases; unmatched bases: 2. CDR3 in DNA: TGTGCCAGTAGTATGTACAGGGGGCAAGAGACCCAGTACTTC. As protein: CASSMYRGQETQYF. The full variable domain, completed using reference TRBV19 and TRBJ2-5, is DGGITQSPKYLFRKEGQNVTLSCEQNLNHDAMYWYRQDPGQGLRLIYYSQIVNDFQKGDIAEGYSVSREKKESFPLTVTSAQKNPTAFYLCASSMYRGQETQYFGPGTRLLVL.

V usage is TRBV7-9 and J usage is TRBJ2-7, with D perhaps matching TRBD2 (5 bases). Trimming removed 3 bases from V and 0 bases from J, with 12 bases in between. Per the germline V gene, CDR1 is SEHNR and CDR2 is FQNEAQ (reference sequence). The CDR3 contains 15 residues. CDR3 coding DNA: TGTGCCAGCAGCTTGCTAGCCGATAGCTCCTACGAGCAGTACTTC. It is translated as CASSLLADSSYEQYF.

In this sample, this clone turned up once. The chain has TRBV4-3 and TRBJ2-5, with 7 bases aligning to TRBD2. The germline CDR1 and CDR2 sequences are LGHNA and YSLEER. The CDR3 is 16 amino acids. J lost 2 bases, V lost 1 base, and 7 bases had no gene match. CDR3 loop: CASSQGSSGTQETQYF. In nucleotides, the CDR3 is TGCGCCAGCAGCCAAGGTTCTAGCGGAACACAAGAGACCCAGTACTTC.

This CDR3 is CASSLVYNQPQHF. For the CDR3, the DNA is TGTGCCAGCAGCTTGGTCTACAATCAGCCCCAGCATTTT. The chain carries TRBV7-2 and TRBJ1-5; D unresolved. The CDR3 consists of 13 residues. V gave up 3 bases and J gave up 3 bases, with 6 bases separating them. The germline V gene encodes CDR1 SGHTA and CDR2 FQGNSA.

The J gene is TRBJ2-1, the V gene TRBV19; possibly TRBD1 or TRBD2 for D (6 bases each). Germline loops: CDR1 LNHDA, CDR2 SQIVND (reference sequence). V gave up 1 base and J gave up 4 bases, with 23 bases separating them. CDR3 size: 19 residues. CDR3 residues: CASSIAPWGAVREYNEQFF. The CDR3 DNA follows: TGTGCCAGTAGTATAGCCCCTTGGGGGGCAGTACGTGAGTACAATGAGCAGTTCTTC. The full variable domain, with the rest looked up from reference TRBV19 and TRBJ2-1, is DGGITQSPKYLFRKEGQNVTLSCEQNLNHDAMYWYRQDPGQGLRLIYYSQIVNDFQKGDIAEGYSVSREKKESFPLTVTSAQKNPTAFYLCASSIAPWGAVREYNEQFFGPGTRLTVL.

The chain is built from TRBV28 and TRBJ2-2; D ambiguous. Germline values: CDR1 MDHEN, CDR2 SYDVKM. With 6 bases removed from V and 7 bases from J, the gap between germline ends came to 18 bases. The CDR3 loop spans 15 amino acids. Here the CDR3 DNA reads TGTGCCAGCAGCTCGCCCGTGGTAGGCTTCGGGGAGCTGTTTTTT. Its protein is CASSSPVVGFGELFF.

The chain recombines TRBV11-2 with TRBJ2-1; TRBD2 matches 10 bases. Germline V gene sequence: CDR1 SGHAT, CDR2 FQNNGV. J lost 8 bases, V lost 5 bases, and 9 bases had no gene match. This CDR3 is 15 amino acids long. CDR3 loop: CASSPLAGGGDEQFF. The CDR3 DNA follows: TGTGCCAGCAGCCCCTTAGCGGGAGGAGGTGATGAGCAGTTCTTC. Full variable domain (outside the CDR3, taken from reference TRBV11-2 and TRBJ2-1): EAGVAQSPRYKIIEKRQSVAFWCNPISGHATLYWYQQILGQGPKLLIQFQNNGVVDDSQLPKDRFSAERLKGVDSTLKIQPAKLEDSAVYLCASSPLAGGGDEQFFGPGTRLTVL.

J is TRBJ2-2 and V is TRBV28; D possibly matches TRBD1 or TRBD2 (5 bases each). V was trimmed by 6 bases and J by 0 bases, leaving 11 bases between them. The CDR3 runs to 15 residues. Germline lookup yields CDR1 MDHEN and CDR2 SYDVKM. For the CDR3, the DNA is TGTGCCAGCAGCTGGGACGGATCGAACACCGGGGAGCTGTTTTTT. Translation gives CASSWDGSNTGELFF.

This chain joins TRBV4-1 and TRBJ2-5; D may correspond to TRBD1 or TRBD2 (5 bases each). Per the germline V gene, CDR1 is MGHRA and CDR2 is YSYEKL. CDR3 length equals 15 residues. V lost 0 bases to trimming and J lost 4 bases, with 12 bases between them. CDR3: CASSQEPRGRETQYF. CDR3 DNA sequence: TGCGCCAGCAGCCAAGAACCTCGGGGCCGAGAGACCCAGTACTTC.

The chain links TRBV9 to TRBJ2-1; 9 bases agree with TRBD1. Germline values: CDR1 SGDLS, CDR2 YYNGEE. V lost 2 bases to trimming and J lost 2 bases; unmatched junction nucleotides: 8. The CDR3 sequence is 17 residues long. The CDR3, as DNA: TGTGCCAGCAGCGTCCCGGGACAGGGCGGGCCCTACAATGAGCAGTTCTTC. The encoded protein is CASSVPGQGGPYNEQFF.

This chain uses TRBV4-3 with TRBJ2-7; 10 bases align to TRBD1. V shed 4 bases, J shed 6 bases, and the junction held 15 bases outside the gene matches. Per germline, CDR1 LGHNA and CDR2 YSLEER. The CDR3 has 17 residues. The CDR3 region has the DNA TGCGCCAGCAGCCGGGCTCTTACCGGGACAGGGGTTGGCGAGCAGTACTTC. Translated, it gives CASSRALTGTGVGEQYF.

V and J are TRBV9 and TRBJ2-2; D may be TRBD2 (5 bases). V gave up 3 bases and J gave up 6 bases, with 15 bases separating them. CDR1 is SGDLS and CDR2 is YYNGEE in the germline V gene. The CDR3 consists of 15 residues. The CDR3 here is CASSGGPVSAGELFF. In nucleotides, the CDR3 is TGTGCCAGCAGCGGCGGGCCGGTGTCCGCCGGGGAGCTGTTTTTT.

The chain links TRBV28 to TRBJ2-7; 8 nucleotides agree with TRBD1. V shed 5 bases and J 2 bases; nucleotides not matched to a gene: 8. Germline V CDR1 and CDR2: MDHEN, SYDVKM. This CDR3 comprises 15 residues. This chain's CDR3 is CASSEPGTGTYEQYF. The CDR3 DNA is TGTGCCAGCAGTGAACCCGGGACAGGAACCTACGAGCAGTACTTC.

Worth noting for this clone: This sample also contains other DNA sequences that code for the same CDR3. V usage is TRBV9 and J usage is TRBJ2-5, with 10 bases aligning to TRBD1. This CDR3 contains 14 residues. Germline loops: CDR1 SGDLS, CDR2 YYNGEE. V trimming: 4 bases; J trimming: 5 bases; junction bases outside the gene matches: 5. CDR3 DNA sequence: TGTGCCAGCAGCCGGGACAGGGGTGGGGAGACCCAGTACTTC. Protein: CASSRDRGGETQYF.

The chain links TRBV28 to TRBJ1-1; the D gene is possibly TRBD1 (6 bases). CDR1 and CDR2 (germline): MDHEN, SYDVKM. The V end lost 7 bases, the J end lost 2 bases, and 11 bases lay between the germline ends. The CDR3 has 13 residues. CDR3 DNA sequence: TGTGCCAGCATTGAACAGGGAAACACTGAAGCTTTCTTT. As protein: CASIEQGNTEAFF.

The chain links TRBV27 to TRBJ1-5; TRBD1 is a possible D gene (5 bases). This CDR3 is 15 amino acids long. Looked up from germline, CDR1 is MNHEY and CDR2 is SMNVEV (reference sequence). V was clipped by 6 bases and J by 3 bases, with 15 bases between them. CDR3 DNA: TGTGCCAGCAGCCAGCAGGGTAGTTACAATCAGCCCCAGCATTTT. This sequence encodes CASSQQGSYNQPQHF.